This T cell receptor (beta chain) derives from a study of regulatory T cells in long-lasting Graves disease listed by TCRdb under 2021. Background for the entire study: Newly diagnosed Graves' disease patients had taken antithyroid drugs for less than 3 months. This study used TCR sequencing and RNA sequencing of peripheral blood to compare persistent Graves' disease patients against newly diagnosed Graves' disease patients. The study was registered as a clinical trial and conducted in China. A total of roughly 35 samples were covered by TCR sequencing, comprising 13 persistent and 20 newly diagnosed Graves' disease patients. The study at large found these results: Sequencing and analysis were restricted to the TCR beta chain. Only peripheral blood was studied, because thyroid tissue, the primary lesion, was inaccessible. Persistent patients shared more public clonotypes among themselves (around 2,500) than newly diagnosed patients did (about 900). Lower TCR Shannon entropy and fewer highly expanded clones were observed in persistent Graves' disease patients than in newly diagnosed patients, which suggested clonal expansion. Persistent disease showed preferential use of TRBV28, TRBJ1-2 and TRBJ2-5, whereas newly diagnosed disease favored TRBV20-1 and TRBJ2-1. As a limitation, the authors acknowledged that the small sample size may reduce accuracy.

The sample's time point label, in plain terms: newly diagnosed GD, antithyroid drugs for less than 3 months. For both TCR sequencing and RNA sequencing, RNA was extracted from PBMCs using TRIzol. The diagnosis of Graves' disease was made according to American Thyroid Association guidelines. Patients for the study were recruited at an endocrinology department in Xi'an, China. Each patient gave 9 to 10 milliliters of peripheral blood, collected in an EDTA anticoagulant tube. PBMCs were isolated by Ficoll Paque Plus density gradient separation without further T cell sorting. An Agilent 2100 Bioanalyzer and agarose gel were used to check RNA quality, and a NanoDrop 2000 was used to measure RNA concentration. Remarks on this clonotype: Its target antigen remains unknown. No qualities accompany the bases; no much larger clone lies one base away.

For CDR1 and CDR2, the germline V gene (reference sequence) lists DFQATT and SNEGSKA. The CDR3 runs 13 amino acids, cysteine and phenylalanine included. Of the read, only the CDR3 DNA is kept; its 39 bases are in frame from base 1. The V end loses 4 bases and the J end loses 4 bases, and a stretch of 11 bases separates them. Receptor libraries were prepared by multiplex PCR. TCRdb records Illumina HiSeq 4000 as the sequencer. TCR beta libraries were built with iRepertoire HTBI primers and Arm-PCR amplification of CDR3 regions. Gel purification was performed on PCR products prior to sequencing. The paper's data handling went like this. Gene usage analysis of CDR3 amino acid clonotypes used the 62 TRBV and about 13 TRBJ segments found across samples. COPE and FqMerger were used to merge the filtered high-quality paired reads into contigs. BLAST was used to align contigs to IMGT TRBV, TRBD and TRBJ reference genes, with CDR3 defined following IMGT. Highly expanded clones were defined as clonotypes with a frequency above 0.1%. Repertoire diversity was measured by Shannon entropy, and V-J evenness by the Gini coefficient. A clonotype found in more than one individual was treated as public. Through fastp at Q25 and MiXCR, TCRdb rebuilt clones from the public reads, retaining in-frame beta chains. Rows are combined by CDR3 protein, so each entry shows the most common genes and DNA. The V and J calls and clone size are TCRdb's, not the authors'. This sample lists about 350,000 distinct CDR3 sequences; 15% to 20% were detected once. The top ten clones comprise around 20% of the sample.

The same data also went into a second study, on T cells in Graves' hyperthyroidism and ophthalmopathy. According to the second study: Graves' hyperthyroidism was defined as stable when no progression to ophthalmopathy occurred over 18 months of follow-up. Hyperthyroidism patients were aged 18 to 65 years and newly diagnosed, with disease duration of less than 2 months. The study excluded patients with uncontrolled infections, other autoimmune diseases, pregnancy or lactation. Clinical symptoms, serum thyroxine and TRAb, thyroid ultrasound, and orbital computed tomography formed the basis for the diagnoses. The first round of RT-PCR for the TCR CDR3 was performed with the HTBI primer set and the Qiagen OneStep RT-PCR kit. Blood samples also contained most of the expanded thyroid clonotypes (frequency above 0.001), which suggests that blood repertoires may reflect thyroid immune responses. A model built on a 13 V-J signature distinguished ophthalmopathy from stable hyperthyroidism, reaching around 90% sensitivity and 81.08% specificity in cross-validation and 80%/75% in testing. During validation, the model predicted progression to ophthalmopathy a median of roughly 7.1 months ahead of onset, with around 65% sensitivity and roughly 75% specificity. A discovery cohort of about a hundred patients, 43 with Graves' ophthalmopathy and 55 to 60 with stable Graves' hyperthyroidism, was used to find distinguishing TCR V-J signatures. An independent validation cohort of 18 to 20 hyperthyroidism patients and 17 patients who later progressed to ophthalmopathy tested prospective prediction of ophthalmopathy. The 95 to 100 discovery patients were randomly split 7:3 into training and test sets. In several Graves' hyperthyroidism patients, the study also compared T-cell repertoires from thyroid tissue with T-cell repertoires from blood. Once sampling was done, hyperthyroidism patients were given methimazole at a starting dose of 30 mg daily, whereas ophthalmopathy patients were given high-dose intravenous methylprednisolone. Libraries were constructed in a second round of multiplex PCR, after which size selection and purification were performed. Libraries were sequenced paired-end with 100 bp reads on an Illumina HiSeq2000. Raw data were processed with SOAPnuke, discarding reads with adapters, uncalled bases, mean Phred below 15, or no exact constant-primer or identifier match. COPE v1.2.5 was used to merge high-quality paired reads, and clonotypes were defined as unique nucleotide sequences. Clonotypes were aligned to IMGT TRBV, TRBD and TRBJ reference segments using MiTCR v1.1. The analysis included only V-J combinations with a frequency above 0.0001, which together covered around 99% of the repertoires. The TCS score was defined as F50 (clonal expansion) divided by E x V (chaos), with BLOSUM62-based TCRdist calculated between CDR3 peptides within each V-J. Welch's t-statistics and random forest reduced around 520 V-J features to 13, which were used in a naive Bayes classifier (R e1071). No statistical method was used to fix the sample size in advance, and group allocation was not hidden from the investigators. According to the paper, TCR Vbeta CDR3 sequencing was carried out on over 130 peripheral blood samples, which came from around 43 ophthalmopathy, around 75 hyperthyroidism and about 17 progressor patients.

The V gene is TRBV20-1 and the J gene is TRBJ1-3; 5 matching bases give a weak D call of TRBD1. This sequence was found in a woman younger than 30 with Graves disease. Donor details come from another sample of the same person, matched by shared clones. Sequences were derived from peripheral blood mononuclear cells (PBMCs), sampled at new diagnosis, from a patient treated with antithyroid drugs. CDR3 region: CSAKWDGGNTIYF. In nucleotide form, the sequence is TGCAGTGCTAAGTGGGACGGCGGAAACACCATATATTTT.